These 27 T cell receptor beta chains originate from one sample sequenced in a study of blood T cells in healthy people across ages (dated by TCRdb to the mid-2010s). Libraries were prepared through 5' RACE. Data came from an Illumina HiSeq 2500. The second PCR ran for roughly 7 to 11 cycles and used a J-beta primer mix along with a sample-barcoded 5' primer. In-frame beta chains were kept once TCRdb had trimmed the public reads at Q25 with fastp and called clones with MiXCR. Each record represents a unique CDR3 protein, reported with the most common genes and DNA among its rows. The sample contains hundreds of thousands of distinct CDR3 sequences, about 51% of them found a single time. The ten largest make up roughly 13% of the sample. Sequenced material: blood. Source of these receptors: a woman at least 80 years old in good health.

DNA of the CDR3: TGTGCCAGCAGCCGGGGGGGACTAGCGGGGACAGATACGCAGTATTTT. Amino acids: CASSRGGLAGTDTQYF. The V and J genes are TRBV12-3 or TRBV12-4 and TRBJ2-3; TRBD2 matches at 13 bases. The CDR3 consists of 16 residues. Unmatched junction bases numbered 6, after V lost 6 bases and J lost 3 bases.

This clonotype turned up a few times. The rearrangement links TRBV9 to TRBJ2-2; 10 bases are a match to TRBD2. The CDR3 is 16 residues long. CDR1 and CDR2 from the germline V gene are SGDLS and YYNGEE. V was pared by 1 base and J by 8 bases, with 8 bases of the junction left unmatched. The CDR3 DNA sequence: TGTGCCAGCAGCGTAATGAGCGGGAGGGCAGCAGGGGAGCTGTTTTTT. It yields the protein CASSVMSGRAAGELFF. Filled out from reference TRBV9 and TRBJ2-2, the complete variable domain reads DSGVTQTPKHLITATGQRVTLRCSPRSGDLSVYWYQQSLDQGLQFLIQYYNGEERAKGNILERFSAQQFPDLHSELNLSSLELGDSALYFCASSVMSGRAAGELFFGEGSRLTVL.

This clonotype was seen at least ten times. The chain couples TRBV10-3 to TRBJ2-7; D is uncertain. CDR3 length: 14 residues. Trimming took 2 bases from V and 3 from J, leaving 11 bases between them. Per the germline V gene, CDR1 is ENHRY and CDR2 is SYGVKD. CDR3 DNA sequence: TGTGCCATCAGTGAGCTCCCAGGCTTCTACGAGCAGTACTTC. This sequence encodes CAISELPGFYEQYF.

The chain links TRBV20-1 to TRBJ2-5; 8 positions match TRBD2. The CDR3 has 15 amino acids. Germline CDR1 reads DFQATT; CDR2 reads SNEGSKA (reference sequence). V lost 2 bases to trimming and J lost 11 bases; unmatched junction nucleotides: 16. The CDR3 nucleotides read TGCAGTGCTAGAACGGTAAAGCGGGGGAACAATGAGCAGTACTTC. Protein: CSARTVKRGNNEQYF.

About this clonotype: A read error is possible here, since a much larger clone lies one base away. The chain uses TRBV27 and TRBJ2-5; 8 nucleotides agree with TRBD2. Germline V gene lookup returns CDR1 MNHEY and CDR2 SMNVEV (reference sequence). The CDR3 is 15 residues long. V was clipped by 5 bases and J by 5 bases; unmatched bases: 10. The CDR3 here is CASSPYRAGVETQYF. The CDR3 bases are TGTGCCAGCAGTCCTTATCGAGCGGGGGTCGAGACCCAGTACTTC.

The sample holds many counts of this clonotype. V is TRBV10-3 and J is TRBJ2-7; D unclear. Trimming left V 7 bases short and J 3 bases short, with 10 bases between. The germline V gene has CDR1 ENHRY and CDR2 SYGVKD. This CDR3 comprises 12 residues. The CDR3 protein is CAIKGTGYEQYF. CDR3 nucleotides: TGTGCCATCAAAGGCACCGGCTACGAGCAGTACTTC.

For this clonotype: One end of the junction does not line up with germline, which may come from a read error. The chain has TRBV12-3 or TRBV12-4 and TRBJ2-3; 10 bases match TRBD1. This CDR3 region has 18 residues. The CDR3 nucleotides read TGTGCCCGCAGTCAAACTTCCCGGACAGGGGGTAGGGCAGATACGCAGTATTTT. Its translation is CARSQTSRTGGRADTQYF.

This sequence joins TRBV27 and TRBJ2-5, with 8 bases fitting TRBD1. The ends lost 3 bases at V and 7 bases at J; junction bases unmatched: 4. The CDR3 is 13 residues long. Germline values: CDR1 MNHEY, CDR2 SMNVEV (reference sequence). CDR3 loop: CASSLEQGVTQYF. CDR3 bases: TGTGCCAGCAGTTTGGAACAGGGGGTGACCCAGTACTTC.

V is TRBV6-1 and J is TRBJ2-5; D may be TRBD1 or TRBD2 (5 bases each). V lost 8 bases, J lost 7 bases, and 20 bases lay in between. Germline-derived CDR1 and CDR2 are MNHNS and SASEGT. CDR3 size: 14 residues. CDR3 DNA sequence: TGTGCCAGCGGAACCACCGGGACCCCTAGGACCCAGTACTTC. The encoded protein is CASGTTGTPRTQYF.

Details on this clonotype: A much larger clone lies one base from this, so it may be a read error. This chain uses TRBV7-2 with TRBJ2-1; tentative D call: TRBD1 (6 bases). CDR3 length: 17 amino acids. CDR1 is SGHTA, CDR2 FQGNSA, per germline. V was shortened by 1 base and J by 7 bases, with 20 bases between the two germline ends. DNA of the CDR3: TGTGCCAGCAGCTTAGACGGCTCCGGGACAAGGGGGAATGAGCAGTTCTTC. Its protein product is CASSLDGSGTRGNEQFF.

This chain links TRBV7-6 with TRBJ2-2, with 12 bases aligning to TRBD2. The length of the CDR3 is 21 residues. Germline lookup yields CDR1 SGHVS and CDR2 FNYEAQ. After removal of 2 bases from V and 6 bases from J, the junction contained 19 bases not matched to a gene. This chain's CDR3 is CASSLHKMERLAGEGAGELFF. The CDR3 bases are TGTGCCAGCAGCTTACACAAAATGGAGAGACTAGCGGGAGAGGGGGCCGGGGAGCTGTTTTTT.

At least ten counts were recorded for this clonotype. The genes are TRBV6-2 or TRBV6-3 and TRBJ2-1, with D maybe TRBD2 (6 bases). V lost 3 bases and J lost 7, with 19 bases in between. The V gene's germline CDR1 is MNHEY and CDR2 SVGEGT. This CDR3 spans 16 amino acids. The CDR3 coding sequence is TGTGCCAGCAGTTATGGGACTGCCCTACAAAAAAATGAGCAGTTCTTC. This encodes CASSYGTALQKNEQFF.

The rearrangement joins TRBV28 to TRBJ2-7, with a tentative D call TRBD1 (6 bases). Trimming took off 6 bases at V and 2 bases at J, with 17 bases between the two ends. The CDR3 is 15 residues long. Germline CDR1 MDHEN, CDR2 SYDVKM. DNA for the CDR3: TGTGCCAGCAGACCAAACCGGGACATTCCCTACGAGCAGTACTTC. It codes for CASRPNRDIPYEQYF.

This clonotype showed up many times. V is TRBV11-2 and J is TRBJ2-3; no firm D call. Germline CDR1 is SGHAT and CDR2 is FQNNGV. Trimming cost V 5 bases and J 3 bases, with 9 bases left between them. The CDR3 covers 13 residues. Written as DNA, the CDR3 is TGTGCCAGCAGCCCGGAGTGGACAGATACGCAGTATTTT. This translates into CASSPEWTDTQYF.

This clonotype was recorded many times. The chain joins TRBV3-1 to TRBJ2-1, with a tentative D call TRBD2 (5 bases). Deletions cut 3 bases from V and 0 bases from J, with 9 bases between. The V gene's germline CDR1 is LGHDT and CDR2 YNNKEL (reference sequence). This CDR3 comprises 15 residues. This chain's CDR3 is CASSHSGVSYNEQFF. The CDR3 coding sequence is TGTGCCAGCAGCCACAGCGGAGTCTCCTACAATGAGCAGTTCTTC.

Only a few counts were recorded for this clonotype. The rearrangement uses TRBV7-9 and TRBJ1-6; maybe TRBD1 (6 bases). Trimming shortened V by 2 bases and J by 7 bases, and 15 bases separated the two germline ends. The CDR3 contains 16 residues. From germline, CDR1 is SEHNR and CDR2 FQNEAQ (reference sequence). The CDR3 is CASSLWRGAENSPLHF. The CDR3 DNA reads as TGTGCCAGCAGCTTATGGCGGGGGGCGGAAAATTCACCCCTCCACTTT.

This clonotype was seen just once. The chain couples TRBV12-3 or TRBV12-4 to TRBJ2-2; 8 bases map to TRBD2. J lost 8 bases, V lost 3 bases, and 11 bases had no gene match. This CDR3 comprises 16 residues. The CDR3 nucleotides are TGTGCCAGCAGTTTCCCTTCGGGACTAGGTAAAGGGGAGCTGTTTTTT. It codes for CASSFPSGLGKGELFF.

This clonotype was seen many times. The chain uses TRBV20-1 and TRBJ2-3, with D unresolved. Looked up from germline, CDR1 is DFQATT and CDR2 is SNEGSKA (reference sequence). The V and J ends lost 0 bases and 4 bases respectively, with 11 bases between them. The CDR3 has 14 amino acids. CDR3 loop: CSARDRSGADTQYF. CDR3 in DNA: TGCAGTGCTAGAGATCGAAGTGGGGCAGATACGCAGTATTTT.

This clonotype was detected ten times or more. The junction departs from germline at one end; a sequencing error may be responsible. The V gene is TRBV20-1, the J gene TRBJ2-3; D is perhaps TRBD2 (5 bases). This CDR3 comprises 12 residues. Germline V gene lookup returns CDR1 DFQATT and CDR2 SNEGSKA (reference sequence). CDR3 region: CSSSHLGNTQYF. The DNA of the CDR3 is TGCAGTTCTAGCCACCTAGGAAATACGCAGTATTTT.

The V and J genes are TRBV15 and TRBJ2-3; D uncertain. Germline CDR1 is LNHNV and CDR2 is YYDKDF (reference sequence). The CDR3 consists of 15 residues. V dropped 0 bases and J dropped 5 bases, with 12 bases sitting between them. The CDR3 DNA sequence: TGTGCCACCAGCAGAGAAGGCACTCTCAAAGATACGCAGTATTTT. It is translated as CATSREGTLKDTQYF.

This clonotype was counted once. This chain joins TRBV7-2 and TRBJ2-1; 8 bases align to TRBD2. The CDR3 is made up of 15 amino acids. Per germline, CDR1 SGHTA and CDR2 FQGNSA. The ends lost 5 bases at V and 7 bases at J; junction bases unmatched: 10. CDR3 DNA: TGTGCCAGCAGCCCTAGTCGGGAGGGCCGGAATGAGCAGTTCTTC. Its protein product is CASSPSREGRNEQFF.

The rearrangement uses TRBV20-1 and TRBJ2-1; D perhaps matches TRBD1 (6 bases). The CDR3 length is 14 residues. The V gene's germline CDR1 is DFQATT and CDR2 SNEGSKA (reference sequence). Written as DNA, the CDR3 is TGCAGGGTCGAACAGGGTAGCTCCTACAATGAGCAGTTCTTC. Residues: CRVEQGSSYNEQFF.

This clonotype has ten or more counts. CDR3 sequence reads: CASSLAGGNTDTQYF. DNA for the CDR3: TGTGCCAGCTCCCTGGCGGGGGGGAACACAGATACGCAGTATTTT. The V and J genes are TRBV4-2 and TRBJ2-3; 9 nucleotides align to TRBD2. The V and J ends lost 8 bases and 2 bases, in that order; junction bases with no gene match: 8. The CDR3 sequence is 15 residues long. The germline V gene has CDR1 LGHNA and CDR2 YNFKEQ.

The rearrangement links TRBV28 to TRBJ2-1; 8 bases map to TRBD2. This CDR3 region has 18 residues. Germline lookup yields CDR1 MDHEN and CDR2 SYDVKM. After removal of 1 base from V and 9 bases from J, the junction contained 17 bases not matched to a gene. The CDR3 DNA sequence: TGTGCCAGCAGTTTATTCAGCAACCCGGGGGGGCGGAGAAGTGAGCAGTTCTTC. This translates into CASSLFSNPGGRRSEQFF. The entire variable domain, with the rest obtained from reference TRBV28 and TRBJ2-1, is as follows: DVKVTQSSRYLVKRTGEKVFLECVQDMDHENMFWYRQDPGLGLRLIYFSYDVKMKEKGDIPEGYSVSREKKERFSLILESASTNQTSMYLCASSLFSNPGGRRSEQFFGPGTRLTVL.

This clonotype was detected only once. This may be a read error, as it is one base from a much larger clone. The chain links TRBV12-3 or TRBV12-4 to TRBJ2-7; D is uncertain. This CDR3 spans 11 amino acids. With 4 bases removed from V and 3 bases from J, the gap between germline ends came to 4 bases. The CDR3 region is CASSYNYEQYF. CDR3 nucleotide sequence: TGTGCCAGCAGTTACAACTACGAGCAGTACTTC.

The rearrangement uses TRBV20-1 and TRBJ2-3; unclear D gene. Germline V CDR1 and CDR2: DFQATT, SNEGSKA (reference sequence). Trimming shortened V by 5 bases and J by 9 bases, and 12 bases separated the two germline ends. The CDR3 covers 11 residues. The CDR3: CSARPGPTQYF. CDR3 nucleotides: TGCAGTGCTCGACCGGGCCCCACGCAGTATTTT.

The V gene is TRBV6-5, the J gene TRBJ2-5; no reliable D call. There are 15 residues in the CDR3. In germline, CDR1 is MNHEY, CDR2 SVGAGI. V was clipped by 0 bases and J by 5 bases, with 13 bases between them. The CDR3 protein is CASSYSIKSGETQYF. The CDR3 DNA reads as TGTGCCAGCAGTTACTCGATCAAGTCTGGGGAGACCCAGTACTTC.